One sample yielded the 9 T cell receptor beta chains listed below, sequenced in a study of vaccination effects on CD4 cells after COVID-19. TCRdb keeps only in-frame clones here, not all; method: immunoSEQ multiplex PCR. Here the sample spans some 30,000 clones, around 74% being singletons. It was after around eleven days of culture that CD4+ T cells were isolated. Vaccination of participants consisted of two doses of either the BNT162b2 or mRNA-1273 vaccine. No antigen has been assigned to these receptors. Sequenced material: CD4+ T cells from PBMCs cultured without peptide, taken after COVID-19 vaccination. These TCRs come from a human donor who received a COVID-19 vaccine.

This clone has just a few counts. This chain uses TRBV10-3 with TRBJ1-1; the D gene is possibly TRBD1 (5 bases). This CDR3 is 13 amino acids long. Germline CDR1 ENHRY, CDR2 SYGVKD. V was pared by 7 bases and J by 1 base, with 10 bases between. This CDR3 is CAITRGENTEAFF. The CDR3, as DNA: TGTGCCATCACGAGGGGCGAGAACACTGAAGCTTTCTTT.

In this sample, this clone turned up a few times. The V gene is TRBV15, the J gene TRBJ1-5, with TRBD1 identical over 12 bases. V was clipped by 6 bases and J by 6 bases; unmatched bases: 3. The CDR3 extends over 14 amino acids. The germline CDR1 and CDR2 sequences are LNHNV and YYDKDF (reference sequence). In DNA, the CDR3 is TGTGCCACCAGAGGGACAGGGGGCATTCAGCCCCAGCATTTT. Its translation: CATRGTGGIQPQHF.

V is TRBV12-3 or TRBV12-4 and J is TRBJ2-3, with D unresolved. CDR3 length: 11 residues. Between the trimmed V and J ends, which lost 3 bases and 8 bases, there was a span of 6 bases. CDR3 nucleotide sequence: TGTGCCAGCAGTTTGCCCGGTACGCAGTATTTT. Its translation: CASSLPGTQYF.

The chain couples TRBV18 to TRBJ2-3; 15 bases map to TRBD2. Germline assignment: CDR1 KGHSH and CDR2 LQKENI. CDR3 length: 16 amino acids. Germline trimming cut 1 base from V and 6 bases from J; bases unmatched to any gene: 2. The CDR3 region has the DNA TGTGCCAGCTCACCACAGGGACTAGCGGGAGGTGATACGCAGTATTTT. It yields the protein CASSPQGLAGGDTQYF.

V and J are TRBV27 and TRBJ2-1; 11 bases match TRBD2. Trimming at V came to 5 bases and at J to 15 bases, leaving 15 bases not matched to a gene. From germline, CDR1 is MNHEY and CDR2 SMNVEV (reference sequence). The CDR3 has 15 amino acids. The DNA for the CDR3 is TGTGCCAGCAGTGGCGAAGGGACTAGCGGAGGGGGGAGGTTCTTC. Translation gives CASSGEGTSGGGRFF.

This rearrangement joins TRBV5-1 to TRBJ1-4, with D possibly matching TRBD1 (6 bases). V lost 4 bases, J lost 1 base, and 14 bases lay in between. The CDR3 contains 16 residues. CDR1 and CDR2 (germline): SGHRS, YFSETQ. This CDR3 is CASSQAPQGTNEKLFF. The CDR3 bases are TGCGCCAGCAGCCAAGCCCCACAGGGAACTAATGAAAAACTGTTTTTT. The whole variable domain, filled in from reference TRBV5-1 and TRBJ1-4, reads KAGVTQTPRYLIKTRGQQVTLSCSPISGHRSVSWYQQTPGQGLQFLFEYFSETQRNKGNFPGRFSGRQFSNSRSEMNVSTLELGDSALYLCASSQAPQGTNEKLFFGSGTQLSVL.

V is TRBV3-1 (or the pseudogene TRBV3-2) and J is TRBJ1-6; 8 nucleotides agree with TRBD1. The V gene end was trimmed by 6 bases and the J gene end by 5 bases; junction bases not matched to a gene: 6. The CDR3 length is 15 residues. The V gene's germline CDR1 is LGHDT and CDR2 YNNKEL (reference sequence). CDR3 region: CASSGQGSNNSPLHF. In nucleotides, the CDR3 is TGTGCCAGCAGTGGACAGGGTTCCAATAATTCACCCCTCCACTTT.

The genes are TRBV5-1 and TRBJ2-5; 9 bases are shared with TRBD2. This CDR3 has 17 residues. Germline-derived CDR1 and CDR2 are SGHRS and YFSETQ. V was clipped by 0 bases and J by 0 bases; unmatched bases: 6. For the CDR3, the DNA is TGCGCCAGCAGCTTGGGGGCTAGCGGGACTAACCAAGAGACCCAGTACTTC. Protein product: CASSLGASGTNQETQYF. The entire variable domain, with the rest obtained from reference TRBV5-1 and TRBJ2-5, is as follows: KAGVTQTPRYLIKTRGQQVTLSCSPISGHRSVSWYQQTPGQGLQFLFEYFSETQRNKGNFPGRFSGRQFSNSRSEMNVSTLELGDSALYLCASSLGASGTNQETQYFGPGTRLLVL.

The chain recombines TRBV7-9 with TRBJ2-1; 12 nucleotides agree with TRBD2. V shed 5 bases and J 6 bases; nucleotides not matched to a gene: 11. Germline assignment: CDR1 SEHNR and CDR2 FQNEAQ (reference sequence). The CDR3 runs to 17 residues. The DNA for the CDR3 is TGTGCCAGCAGCCCTCGGACTAGCGGGAAGGTTGTCAATGAGCAGTTCTTC. Amino acids: CASSPRTSGKVVNEQFF.